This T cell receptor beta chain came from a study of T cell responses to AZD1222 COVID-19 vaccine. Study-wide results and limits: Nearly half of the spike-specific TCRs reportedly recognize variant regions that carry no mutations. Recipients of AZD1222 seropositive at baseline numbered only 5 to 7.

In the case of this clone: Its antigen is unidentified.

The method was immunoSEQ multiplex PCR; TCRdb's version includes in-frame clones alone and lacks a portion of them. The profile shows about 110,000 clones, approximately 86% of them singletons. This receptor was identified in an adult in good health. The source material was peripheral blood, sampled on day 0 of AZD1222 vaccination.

CDR3 sequence reads: CASSLSIQETQYF. The CDR3 nucleotides read TGTGCCAGCAGTTTATCAATTCAAGAGACCCAGTACTTC. The chain uses TRBV28 and TRBJ2-5; D is unclear. CDR1 and CDR2 (germline): MDHEN, SYDVKM. V shed 1 base and J shed 2 bases, with 5 bases lying between them. The CDR3 is 13 residues long.